These 26 T cell receptor beta chains came from one sample sequenced in a study of cytomegalovirus exposure and HLA in healthy donors. Researchers ran the PCR with 60 Vbeta and 13 Jbeta primers. Method: immunoSEQ multiplex PCR; TCRdb's copy keeps in-frame clones and lacks some. The listing records approximately 58,000 clones. Sequenced sample: PBMCs. Receptors were obtained from a man aged 18 to 30 in good health and CMV-seropositive.

Of note for this clone: A junction end diverges from the germline sequence, so it may reflect a read error. The chain employs TRBV7-7 and TRBJ2-1, with a tentative D call TRBD2 (5 bases). Germline-derived CDR1 and CDR2 are SSHAT and FNYEAQ (reference sequence). The CDR3 runs to 13 residues. DNA for the CDR3: TGTGCTAGCAGCTTGGACTGGCTCAATGAGCAGTTCTTC. Translating it yields CASSLDWLNEQFF.

This chain uses TRBV29-1 with TRBJ1-1, with D maybe TRBD1 (5 bases). V gave up 4 bases and J gave up 0 bases, with 9 bases separating them. CDR3 length: 13 residues. Germline V gene data show CDR1 as SQVTM and CDR2 as ANQGSEA. The CDR3 spells CSVGGGLNTEAFF. CDR3 nucleotides: TGCAGCGTTGGGGGCGGTTTGAACACTGAAGCTTTCTTT. The full variable domain, rest sourced from reference TRBV29-1 and TRBJ1-1, is SAVISQKPSRDICQRGTSLTIQCQVDSQVTMMFWYRQQPGQSLTLIATANQGSEATYESGFVIDKFPISRPNLTFSTLTVSNMSPEDSSIYLCSVGGGLNTEAFFGQGTRLTVV.

The DNA for the CDR3 is TGTGCCAGCAGCCCCGGGGGGTCCGGGCGTGATGGCAATCAGCCCCAGCATTTT. Protein product: CASSPGGSGRDGNQPQHF. The rearrangement links TRBV7-9 to TRBJ1-5; D might be TRBD1 (5 bases). V was cut by 5 bases and J by 2 bases, with 22 bases left in between. The germline gives CDR1 SEHNR, CDR2 FQNEAQ (reference sequence). The CDR3 contains 18 residues.

This sequence joins TRBV14 and TRBJ2-7, with D possibly TRBD2 on 6 matching bases. This CDR3 is built from 15 residues. CDR1 is SGHDN, CDR2 FVKESK, per germline. V lost 1 base and J lost 7, with 17 bases in between. The DNA of the CDR3 is TGTGCCAGCAGCCAAGCCGGGACTGCTAGGTGGGAGCAGTACTTC. It yields the protein CASSQAGTARWEQYF.

J is TRBJ1-4 and V is TRBV29-1; 9 nucleotides match TRBD1. Germline V CDR1 and CDR2: SQVTM, ANQGSEA. This CDR3 has 14 residues. With 7 bases clipped from V and 5 bases from J, the junction kept 8 bases outside the gene matches. The CDR3 DNA reads as TGCAGCGCTGGGGGGGGGACAGGGAATGAAAAACTGTTTTTT. Protein product: CSAGGGTGNEKLFF.

The V and J genes are TRBV5-1 and TRBJ1-2, with no clear D. The germline V and J ends were trimmed by 2 bases and 8 bases, with 13 bases remaining between them. The CDR3 contains 13 residues. Germline V gene lookup returns CDR1 SGHRS and CDR2 YFSETQ. The CDR3 DNA reads as TGCGCCAGCAGCTTCTCCGAAAGTGGCGGCTACACCTTC. It specifies CASSFSESGGYTF.

This chain links TRBV6-5 with TRBJ2-7; 10 nucleotides agree with TRBD2. Looked up from germline, CDR1 is MNHEY and CDR2 is SVGAGI. The CDR3 loop spans 15 amino acids. Trimming at V came to 2 bases and at J to 0 bases, leaving 1 base not matched to a gene. Written as DNA, the CDR3 is TGTGCCAGCAGTTACACTAGCGGGACCTCCTACGAGCAGTACTTC. The encoded protein is CASSYTSGTSYEQYF.

V is TRBV7-9 and J is TRBJ1-1; D is ambiguous. CDR3 length equals 13 residues. Germline values: CDR1 SEHNR, CDR2 FQNEAQ (reference sequence). The germline V and J ends were trimmed by 5 bases and 1 base, with 8 bases remaining between them. The CDR3 reads CASSPRGNTEAFF. For the CDR3, the DNA is TGTGCCAGCAGCCCCCGGGGGAACACTGAAGCTTTCTTT.

Regarding this clone: One end of the junction fails to match germline, which may point to a read error. J is TRBJ1-1 and V is TRBV6-5; tentative D call: TRBD1 (6 bases). Germline V lookup: CDR1 MNHEY, CDR2 SVGAGI. The CDR3 has 14 residues. The CDR3 sequence: CASGYRVGNAEAFF. CDR3 nucleotides: TGTGCCAGCGGCTACAGGGTAGGGAACGCTGAAGCTTTCTTT.

The V gene is TRBV5-4, the J gene TRBJ1-2, with 8 bases lining up with TRBD1. The germline V gene has CDR1 SGHNT and CDR2 YYREEE (reference sequence). J lost 4 bases, V lost 2 bases, and 4 bases had no gene match. This CDR3 comprises 14 residues. The CDR3: CASSFDRGGYGYTF. The CDR3 DNA reads as TGTGCCAGCAGCTTCGACAGGGGCGGCTATGGCTACACCTTC.

This sequence joins TRBV4-1 and TRBJ2-1; D remains unclear. The CDR3 length is 14 residues. In germline, CDR1 is MGHRA, CDR2 YSYEKL. V was clipped by 6 bases and J by 0 bases, with 9 bases between them. The CDR3 DNA follows: TGCGCCAGCAGTCGGAGTAGCTCCTACAATGAGCAGTTCTTC. It is translated as CASSRSSSYNEQFF.

The V gene is TRBV5-4, the J gene TRBJ2-7; 9 bases match TRBD2. Trimming cost V 0 bases and J 0 bases; bases outside gene matches: 1. The germline gives CDR1 SGHNT, CDR2 YYREEE (reference sequence). The CDR3 is made up of 15 amino acids. CDR3 amino acids: CASSLGGRASYEQYF. The DNA of the CDR3 is TGTGCCAGCAGCTTGGGCGGGAGGGCCTCCTACGAGCAGTACTTC.

V and J are TRBV27 and TRBJ2-5; 9 positions agree with TRBD1. The V and J ends lost 6 bases and 4 bases, in that order; junction bases with no gene match: 3. The CDR3 consists of 13 residues. Looked up from germline, CDR1 is MNHEY and CDR2 is SMNVEV (reference sequence). The CDR3, as DNA: TGTGCCAGCAGGCAACAGGGGGCAGAGACCCAGTACTTC. Its protein product is CASRQQGAETQYF.

V gene TRBV5-1 combines with J gene TRBJ2-1; 8 bases fit TRBD2. The CDR3 consists of 16 residues. V lost 4 bases and J lost 4; bases outside the gene matches: 10. Per the germline V gene, CDR1 is SGHRS and CDR2 is YFSETQ. The DNA of the CDR3 is TGCGCCAGCAGCCCAAACTTAGCGGGAACTTACAATGAGCAGTTCTTC. Its protein is CASSPNLAGTYNEQFF.

This chain joins TRBV11-2 and TRBJ2-7, with 8 bases matching TRBD1. Per germline, CDR1 SGHAT and CDR2 FQNNGV. CDR3 size: 17 residues. V dropped 5 bases and J dropped 2; count of bases not matched to a gene: 14. The CDR3 nucleotides are TGTGCCAGCAGCCCCATCGACAGGGGTAGTAGGCCCTACGAGCAGTACTTC. This gives the protein CASSPIDRGSRPYEQYF.

This chain connects TRBV5-1 to TRBJ2-5, with 7 positions matching TRBD1. CDR1 and CDR2 from the germline V gene are SGHRS and YFSETQ. The CDR3 is made up of 15 amino acids. Losses at the gene ends were 4 bases for V and 4 bases for J; bases not matched to a gene: 10. CDR3 protein: CASSPRQGSRETQYF. The CDR3 coding sequence is TGCGCCAGCAGCCCGAGACAGGGAAGTCGAGAGACCCAGTACTTC.

The chain uses TRBV4-1 and TRBJ2-1, with TRBD2 identical over 8 bases. The J segment lost 0 bases and the V segment lost 8 bases, leaving 12 bases of the junction unmatched. This CDR3 spans 17 amino acids. CDR1 and CDR2 from the germline V gene are MGHRA and YSYEKL. CDR3 DNA sequence: TGCGCCAGCGGAAAAAATAAGCGGGGGAGCTCCTACAATGAGCAGTTCTTC. Its translation is CASGKNKRGSSYNEQFF.

The J gene is TRBJ1-5, the V gene TRBV4-2, with TRBD1 matching 7 bases. After removal of 4 bases from V and 2 bases from J, the junction contained 8 bases not matched to a gene. Per the germline V gene, CDR1 is LGHNA and CDR2 is YNFKEQ. The CDR3 is 16 amino acids. CDR3: CASSPYLDRGNQPQHF. The CDR3 region has the DNA TGTGCCAGCAGCCCTTACCTTGACAGGGGCAATCAGCCCCAGCATTTT.

As concerns this clone: Distinct nucleotide sequences in the sample also encode this CDR3. This chain connects TRBV2 to TRBJ1-2; the match to TRBD1 covers 7 bases. The CDR3 has 13 amino acids. The junction had 4 bases not matched to a gene; V was cut back by 3 bases and J by 6 bases. Per germline, CDR1 SNHLY and CDR2 FYNNEI. In nucleotides, the CDR3 is TGTGCCAGCAGTGAGGGCAGGGGGGATGGCTACACCTTC. Translated, it gives CASSEGRGDGYTF.

The genes are TRBV29-1 and TRBJ1-2, with 8 bases identical to TRBD1. V was clipped by 1 base and J by 6 bases; unmatched bases: 4. Germline V gene sequence: CDR1 SQVTM, CDR2 ANQGSEA. The CDR3 length is 13 residues. CDR3 loop: CSVEGGQENGYTF. The CDR3 nucleotides are TGCAGCGTTGAAGGGGGACAGGAGAATGGCTACACCTTC.

The chain combines TRBV7-2 with TRBJ2-7, with a tentative D call TRBD1 (6 bases). The CDR3 spans 15 residues. V was trimmed by 7 bases and J by 7 bases, leaving 23 bases between them. Germline V lookup: CDR1 SGHTA, CDR2 FQGNSA. CDR3 DNA: TGTGCCAGCACTCGACTTATGGGGGCCGACGGAGAGCAGTACTTC. This gives the protein CASTRLMGADGEQYF.

The chain carries TRBV6-1 and TRBJ1-1; 8 bases are shared with TRBD1. The V segment lost 11 bases and the J segment 5 bases; nucleotides outside the gene matches: 13. CDR3 length: 14 residues. The germline CDR1 and CDR2 sequences are MNHNS and SASEGT. The CDR3 sequence is CAGSDDRGKTEAFF. The CDR3 region has the DNA TGTGCCGGGTCCGATGACAGGGGAAAGACTGAAGCTTTCTTT.

This CDR3 is CASSRRTGGYGYTF. The CDR3 DNA reads as TGTGCCAGTAGTAGAAGGACAGGGGGCTATGGCTACACCTTC. The V gene is TRBV19, the J gene TRBJ1-2; 10 nucleotides match TRBD1. The V gene's germline CDR1 is LNHDA and CDR2 SQIVND (reference sequence). V dropped 4 bases and J dropped 4; count of bases not matched to a gene: 3. The CDR3 spans 14 residues.

The V gene is TRBV11-2, the J gene TRBJ2-7; the match to TRBD1 covers 7 bases. The CDR3 is 14 residues long. Germline V gene sequence: CDR1 SGHAT, CDR2 FQNNGV. V shed 1 base and J 7 bases; nucleotides not matched to a gene: 7. The CDR3 loop reads CASSLVSTGDEQYF. DNA for the CDR3: TGTGCCAGCAGCTTAGTATCCACAGGGGATGAGCAGTACTTC.

This chain joins TRBV30 and TRBJ1-2, with a weak D call TRBD1 (6 bases). Germline CDR1 reads GTSNPN; CDR2 reads SVGIG (reference sequence). The CDR3 is 13 residues long. Trimming shortened V by 3 bases and J by 1 base, and 9 bases separated the two germline ends. CDR3 sequence (DNA): TGTGCCTGGAGGACAGGTCGTAACTATGGCTACACCTTC. Translated: CAWRTGRNYGYTF. The variable domain in full, with the rest retrieved from reference TRBV30 and TRBJ1-2, is SQTIHQWPATLVQPVGSPLSLECTVEGTSNPNLYWYRQAAGRGLQLLFYSVGIGQISSEVPQNLSASRPQDRQFILSSKKLLLSDSGFYLCAWRTGRNYGYTFGSGTRLTVV.

The rearrangement joins TRBV5-4 to TRBJ2-1, with 7 bases that match TRBD1. The germline V gene encodes CDR1 SGHNT and CDR2 YYREEE (reference sequence). The CDR3 has 16 residues. V shed 0 bases, J shed 6 bases, and the junction held 9 bases outside the gene matches. The CDR3 here is CASSLGSGGKRNEQFF. The CDR3, as DNA: TGTGCCAGCAGCTTGGGGTCAGGGGGTAAACGCAATGAGCAGTTCTTC.